Listed below are T cell receptor beta chains from one sample, sequenced in a study of cytomegalovirus exposure and HLA in healthy donors. Assay: immunoSEQ multiplex PCR; the TCRdb copy retains only in-frame clones and omits some. Among about 400,000 clones listed, approximately 90% were seen once. The sequenced material came from PBMCs. The receptor set was obtained from a woman under 30 in good health and CMV-seronegative. The CDR3 runs from the conserved cysteine through the conserved F or W. The D gene is left open where the match is weak. Clone size, where shown, is once, few, many, or a class for clones that have expanded.

J: TRBJ1-6
size: few
V: TRBV28
D: TRBD1
CDR3: CASRGTGYNSPLHF
DNA: TGTGCCAGCAGGGGGACAGGGTATAATTCACCCCTCCACTTT

J: TRBJ1-4
size: NA
V: TRBV5-5
D: NA
CDR3: CASSFRKDEKLFF
DNA: TGTGCCAGCAGCTTCAGAAAAGATGAAAAACTGTTTTTT

J: TRBJ2-3
size: NA
V: TRBV6-1
D: TRBD2
CDR3: CASSGLAGGSTDTQYF
DNA: TGTGCCAGCAGTGGACTAGCGGGAGGGAGCACAGATACGCAGTATTTT

J: TRBJ2-7
size: NA
V: TRBV5-1
D: TRBD2
CDR3: CASGMEAGVSYEQYF
DNA: TGCGCCAGCGGAATGGAGGCGGGAGTGTCCTACGAGCAGTACTTC

J: TRBJ1-1
size: NA
V: TRBV28
D: TRBD1
CDR3: CASSLHPGQGAEAFF
DNA: TGTGCCAGCAGTTTGCATCCGGGACAGGGGGCTGAAGCTTTCTTT

J: TRBJ2-5
size: once
V: TRBV4-2
D: NA
CDR3: CASSQKGGQETQYF
DNA: TGTGCCAGCAGCCAAAAGGGAGGACAAGAGACCCAGTACTTC

J: TRBJ2-5
size: NA
V: TRBV7-8
D: NA
CDR3: CASSLEGNQETQYF
DNA: TGTGCCAGCAGCTTAGAGGGGAACCAAGAGACCCAGTACTTC

J: TRBJ1-4
size: once
V: TRBV2
D: TRBD1
CDR3: CASRGRQGAGEKLFF
DNA: TGTGCCAGCCGGGGAAGACAGGGGGCAGGTGAAAAACTGTTTTTT

J: TRBJ2-2
size: NA
V: TRBV28
D: NA
CDR3: CASSGHRVITGELFF
DNA: TGTGCCAGCAGTGGACACAGGGTAATCACCGGGGAGCTGTTTTTT

J: TRBJ1-2
size: NA
V: TRBV11-2
D: NA
CDR3: CASSSRDPEGGYTF
DNA: TGTGCCAGCAGCTCCCGGGACCCGGAGGGAGGCTACACCTTC

J: TRBJ1-1
size: NA
V: TRBV5-1
D: NA
CDR3: CASSLDRDTEAFF
DNA: TGCGCCAGCAGCTTGGACCGCGACACTGAAGCTTTCTTT

J: TRBJ1-1
size: NA
V: TRBV11-1
D: TRBD1
CDR3: CASSYSPDRGKAFF
DNA: TGTGCCAGCAGCTACTCCCCGGACAGGGGTAAAGCTTTCTTT

J: TRBJ1-6
size: NA
V: TRBV9
D: NA
CDR3: CASSVVVEFYNSPLHF
DNA: TGTGCCAGCAGCGTAGTCGTAGAATTCTATAATTCACCCCTCCACTTT

J: TRBJ2-5
size: NA
V: TRBV4-1
D: TRBD2
CDR3: CASSPFGGTKETQYF
DNA: TGCGCCAGCAGCCCCTTCGGGGGGACGAAAGAGACCCAGTACTTC

J: TRBJ2-7
size: NA
V: TRBV28
D: TRBD2
CDR3: CASSVGLAGEQYF
DNA: TGTGCCAGCAGTGTGGGACTAGCTGGTGAGCAGTACTTC

J: TRBJ2-3
size: NA
V: TRBV6-1
D: TRBD2
CDR3: CASSEAASGATGVITDTQYF
DNA: TGTGCCAGCAGTGAAGCGGCTAGCGGGGCCACTGGAGTTATAACAGATACGCAGTATTTT

J: TRBJ2-7
size: NA
V: TRBV2
D: TRBD1
CDR3: CASIPGTAAYEQYF
DNA: TGTGCCAGTATCCCCGGGACAGCGGCCTACGAGCAGTACTTC

J: TRBJ1-3
size: few
V: TRBV28
D: NA
CDR3: CASSRQGNTIYF
DNA: TGTGCCAGCAGCAGACAAGGAAACACCATATATTTT

J: TRBJ1-1
size: NA
V: TRBV6-5
D: NA
CDR3: CASSPGGSNTEAFF
DNA: TGTGCCAGCAGCCCCGGAGGTTCGAACACTGAAGCTTTCTTT

J: TRBJ2-3
size: NA
V: TRBV2
D: TRBD2
CDR3: CARSGSPSGSGPRDTQYF
DNA: TGTGCCAGAAGCGGATCGCCTAGCGGGAGTGGCCCGCGGGATACGCAGTATTTT

J: TRBJ2-7
size: NA
V: TRBV23-1
D: NA
CDR3: CAIPDGSGPYEQYF
DNA: TGCGCCATCCCGGACGGTAGCGGACCATACGAGCAGTACTTC

J: TRBJ2-1
size: NA
V: TRBV7-9
D: NA
CDR3: CASSPTGNEQFF
DNA: TGTGCCAGCAGCCCGACTGGTAATGAGCAGTTCTTC

J: TRBJ1-6
size: NA
V: TRBV9
D: NA
CDR3: CASSVDATLEGSPLHF
DNA: TGTGCCAGCAGCGTAGATGCCACCTTAGAGGGCTCACCCCTCCACTTT

J: TRBJ1-1
size: NA
V: TRBV6-5
D: NA
CDR3: CASTSTGNTEAFF
DNA: TGTGCCAGCACCTCGACAGGGAACACTGAAGCTTTCTTT

J: TRBJ2-1
size: NA
V: TRBV9
D: TRBD2
CDR3: CASSVDAASGAYNEQFF
DNA: TGTGCCAGCAGCGTAGATGCGGCTAGCGGGGCCTACAATGAGCAGTTCTTC

J: TRBJ2-7
size: NA
V: TRBV2
D: TRBD1
CDR3: CASSTGARSSEQYF
DNA: TGTGCCAGCAGTACAGGGGCGCGTTCGAGCGAGCAGTACTTC

J: TRBJ1-5
size: NA
V: TRBV2
D: NA
CDR3: CASSEEGISNQPQHF
DNA: TGTGCCAGCAGTGAGGAGGGGATTAGCAATCAGCCCCAGCATTTT

J: TRBJ2-2
size: NA
V: TRBV19
D: NA
CDR3: CASSMAQGWTGELFF
DNA: TGTGCCAGTAGTATGGCGCAGGGGTGGACCGGGGAGCTGTTTTTT

J: TRBJ1-2
size: NA
V: TRBV9
D: TRBD1
CDR3: CASSSGQGGNSNYGYTF
DNA: TGTGCCAGCAGCTCGGGACAGGGAGGGAACTCTAACTATGGCTACACCTTC

J: TRBJ2-5
size: NA
V: TRBV7-9
D: TRBD2
CDR3: CASSLVAGLESLETQYF
DNA: TGTGCCAGCAGCTTAGTGGCTGGACTAGAATCTCTCGAGACCCAGTACTTC

J: TRBJ2-2
size: NA
V: TRBV30
D: TRBD1
CDR3: CAWVYRGPGELFF
DNA: TGTGCCTGGGTCTACAGGGGTCCCGGGGAGCTGTTTTTT

J: TRBJ2-7
size: NA
V: TRBV7-6
D: TRBD1
CDR3: CASSLAGTGLAVNEQYF
DNA: TGTGCCAGCAGCTTAGCCGGGACAGGACTGGCGGTTAATGAGCAGTACTTC

J: TRBJ2-7
size: once
V: TRBV27
D: TRBD1
CDR3: CASSLLGQVAHEQYF
DNA: TGTGCCAGCAGTTTGCTAGGACAGGTCGCCCACGAGCAGTACTTC

J: TRBJ2-7
size: NA
V: TRBV6-1
D: NA
CDR3: CASRDMGGSVQEQYF
DNA: TGTGCCAGCAGGGACATGGGGGGATCGGTTCAAGAGCAGTACTTC

J: TRBJ2-7
size: NA
V: TRBV27
D: TRBD1
CDR3: CASSLGWTGGQVQYF
DNA: TGTGCCAGCAGTTTGGGATGGACAGGGGGTCAGGTGCAGTACTTC

J: TRBJ1-4
size: once
V: TRBV25-1
D: TRBD1
CDR3: CASSPDRVSSEKLFF
DNA: TGTGCCAGCAGTCCCGACAGGGTCTCTAGTGAAAAACTGTTTTTT

J: TRBJ1-1
size: NA
V: TRBV7-9
D: TRBD1
CDR3: CASSLGQGSTEAFF
DNA: TGTGCCAGCAGCTTAGGACAGGGCTCCACTGAAGCTTTCTTT

J: TRBJ1-2
size: NA
V: TRBV7-6
D: TRBD1
CDR3: CASSLGKGQAPYGYTF
DNA: TGTGCCAGCAGCTTAGGGAAGGGACAGGCTCCCTATGGCTACACCTTC

J: TRBJ2-5
size: NA
V: TRBV30
D: TRBD1
CDR3: CAWTPSGTGAETQYF
DNA: TGTGCCTGGACCCCATCCGGGACAGGGGCAGAGACCCAGTACTTC

J: TRBJ2-7
size: NA
V: TRBV5-4
D: TRBD2
CDR3: CASSLVSSGDPDKQYF
DNA: TGTGCCAGCAGCTTGGTGTCTAGCGGGGACCCAGACAAGCAGTACTTC

J: TRBJ1-1
size: NA
V: TRBV7-6
D: TRBD1
CDR3: CASSPTGGSTEAFF
DNA: TGTGCCAGCAGCCCAACAGGGGGTTCCACTGAAGCTTTCTTT

J: TRBJ2-7
size: few
V: TRBV6-6
D: NA
CDR3: CASSYGETYEQYF
DNA: TGTGCCAGCAGTTATGGGGAGACCTACGAGCAGTACTTC

J: TRBJ2-1
size: NA
V: TRBV2
D: TRBD2
CDR3: CASRGTSGGAGEQFF
DNA: TGTGCCAGCAGGGGGACTAGCGGGGGGGCCGGAGAGCAGTTCTTC

J: TRBJ2-3
size: NA
V: TRBV5-4
D: TRBD1
CDR3: CASSGTGAFTDTQYF
DNA: TGTGCCAGCAGCGGGACAGGGGCCTTCACAGATACGCAGTATTTT